This section outlines one T cell receptor beta chain sequence together with its context. Using immunoSEQ multiplex PCR, the repertoire was profiled, and TCRdb retains in-frame clones only, with some absent. The table shows about 140,000 clones, with more than 70% occurring only once. This sample was taken from a study of T cell responses to AZD1222 COVID-19 vaccine. The sequence came from an adult who received the AZD1222 COVID-19 vaccine. The material sequenced was peripheral blood, taken 28 days after the second AZD1222 dose.

The CDR3 DNA follows: TGTGCCAGCAGCCCCCGGGGACAGGCCCCCTACGAGCAGTACTTC. Amino acid sequence: CASSPRGQAPYEQYF. The chain joins TRBV28 to TRBJ2-7; 8 bases agree with TRBD1. CDR1 and CDR2 from the germline V gene are MDHEN and SYDVKM. The CDR3 loop spans 15 amino acids. V was pared by 6 bases and J by 2 bases, with 9 bases of the junction left unmatched.